Following are 11 T cell receptor beta chains from one sample sequenced in a study of long-term antiretroviral therapy in people with HIV. The immunoSEQ assay was v3.0, run at survey level. The protocol was immunoSEQ multiplex PCR, while the TCRdb copy is restricted to in-frame clones and leaves out a portion. The table has under 12,000 clones, around three quarters seen once. The input for sequencing was unsorted PBMCs, taken at the start of antiretroviral therapy, before treatment. Receptors were obtained from a man aged 25 to 45 with HIV.

The chain combines TRBV5-4 with TRBJ2-1, with D perhaps matching TRBD2 (6 bases). The CDR3 extends over 13 amino acids. Trimming stripped 1 base from V and 6 bases from J, with 8 bases between. Looked up from germline, CDR1 is SGHNT and CDR2 is YYREEE (reference sequence). This CDR3 reads CASSLRGSNEQFF. For the CDR3, the DNA is TGTGCCAGCAGCTTGCGGGGGTCCAATGAGCAGTTCTTC.

J is TRBJ2-1 and V is TRBV6-5; 7 bases match TRBD1. CDR3 size: 12 residues. Germline CDR1 MNHEY, CDR2 SVGAGI. V was clipped by 6 bases and J by 15 bases; unmatched bases: 11. The CDR3 loop is CASSPTTGLPFF. CDR3 sequence (DNA): TGTGCCAGCAGCCCTACGACAGGGTTGCCGTTCTTC.

This clone has more than one count but fewer than ten. This chain connects TRBV25-1 to TRBJ1-1; TRBD1 agrees at 8 bases. The CDR3 totals 13 residues. V lost 8 bases, J lost 0 bases, and 2 bases stayed unmatched. Germline V lookup: CDR1 MGHDK, CDR2 SYGVNS. The chain's CDR3 is CASGTGLNTEAFF. CDR3 DNA: TGTGCCAGCGGGACAGGTTTGAACACTGAAGCTTTCTTT.

V and J are TRBV19 and TRBJ2-1, with D perhaps TRBD2 (7 bases). Germline V lookup: CDR1 LNHDA, CDR2 SQIVND (reference sequence). This CDR3 has 15 amino acids. Trimming cost V 0 bases and J 4 bases, with 10 bases left between them. In DNA, the CDR3 is TGTGCCAGTAGTATAGATAGGGGGGGATACAATGAGCAGTTCTTC. It encodes CASSIDRGGYNEQFF.

There are a few counts of this clone. V usage is TRBV29-1 and J usage is TRBJ2-7; no firm D call. CDR1 and CDR2 (germline): SQVTM, ANQGSEA. V was trimmed by 3 bases and J by 3 bases, leaving 12 bases between them. This CDR3 comprises 13 residues. The CDR3 protein is CSVEPRSGYEQYF. The CDR3 region has the DNA TGCAGCGTTGAGCCCCGTTCCGGCTACGAGCAGTACTTC.

The rearrangement uses TRBV2 and TRBJ1-5; D gene unclear. This CDR3 is built from 15 residues. The V and J ends lost 4 bases and 0 bases respectively, with 10 bases between them. Germline V gene sequence: CDR1 SNHLY, CDR2 FYNNEI. Here the CDR3 DNA reads TGTGCCAGCAGTGGGCGCGAGTATAGCAATCAGCCCCAGCATTTT. Translation: CASSGREYSNQPQHF. Variable domain in full (rest from reference TRBV2 and TRBJ1-5): EPEVTQTPSHQVTQMGQEVILRCVPISNHLYFYWYRQILGQKVEFLVSFYNNEISEKSEIFDDQFSVERPDGSNFTLKIRSTKLEDSAMYFCASSGREYSNQPQHFGDGTRLSIL.

This clone was observed a single time. This sequence joins TRBV2 and TRBJ2-1, with TRBD2 matching 9 bases. CDR3 length: 14 residues. Germline V gene sequence: CDR1 SNHLY, CDR2 FYNNEI. Trimming cost V 7 bases and J 7 bases; bases outside gene matches: 8. Here the CDR3 reads CASTASGASNEQFF. The CDR3 DNA reads TGTGCCAGCACTGCTAGCGGGGCGTCGAATGAGCAGTTCTTC.

Here the CDR3 reads CASSLLLGTDTQYF. The CDR3, as DNA: TGTGCCAGCAGCTTATTGTTGGGCACAGATACGCAGTATTTT. The chain is built from TRBV7-9 and TRBJ2-3; D gene unclear. The germline V and J ends were trimmed by 2 bases and 1 base, with 7 bases remaining between them. Germline V gives CDR1 SEHNR, CDR2 FQNEAQ (reference sequence). The CDR3 totals 14 residues.

This chain connects TRBV7-9 to TRBJ1-1, with D unresolved. The V gene's germline CDR1 is SEHNR and CDR2 FQNEAQ (reference sequence). Trimming left V 4 bases short and J 11 bases short, with 14 bases between. The CDR3 has 12 amino acids. For the CDR3, the DNA is TGTGCCAGCAGCTCTGGGCGATGGGAGGCTTTCTTT. Protein product: CASSSGRWEAFF.

The sample holds one count of this clone. The chain links TRBV28 to TRBJ2-7, with 9 bases aligning to TRBD1. The CDR3 is 15 residues long. The germline gives CDR1 MDHEN, CDR2 SYDVKM. V lost 6 bases to trimming and J lost 3 bases; unmatched junction nucleotides: 9. The CDR3 spells CASSNGDRAFYEQYF. As DNA, the CDR3 is TGTGCCAGCAGCAACGGGGACAGGGCCTTCTACGAGCAGTACTTC. The entire variable domain, with the rest obtained from reference TRBV28 and TRBJ2-7, is as follows: DVKVTQSSRYLVKRTGEKVFLECVQDMDHENMFWYRQDPGLGLRLIYFSYDVKMKEKGDIPEGYSVSREKKERFSLILESASTNQTSMYLCASSNGDRAFYEQYFGPGTRLTVT.

The J gene is TRBJ2-3, the V gene TRBV10-3; 10 bases line up with TRBD2. Germline V gene sequence: CDR1 ENHRY, CDR2 SYGVKD. Trimming removed 4 bases from V and 1 base from J; junction bases left unmatched: 5. The CDR3 totals 16 residues. The CDR3 sequence is CAISALAGAGTDTQYF. CDR3 DNA: TGTGCCATCAGTGCTCTAGCGGGAGCCGGCACAGATACGCAGTATTTT.